Listed below are T cell receptor beta chains from one sample, sequenced in a study of T cell repertoires in cytomegalovirus infection. For these TCRs, the target antigens are not known. A single record per CDR3 protein comes from TCRdb applying MiXCR to the reads. Among 650,000 to 900,000 distinct CDR3 sequences listed, approximately 29% were seen once. The sequences come from cultured CD8+ T cells from PBMCs, collected from culture after CMV antigen stimulation. All receptors come from a human donor in good health (CMV status not recorded). Some clones in this sample may be carry-over from other donors' samples. CDR3s include the opening cysteine and the closing phenylalanine or tryptophan. A D gene is named only where the DNA matches it firmly. Clone size is given for some rows only: seen once, a few or many times, or a class if the clone is expanded.

TRBJ2-1 TRBD1 many TRBV7-9 TGTGCCAGCAGCTTTATACAGGGGATATACAATGAGCAGTTCTTC CASSFIQGIYNEQFF
TRBJ1-1 . few TRBV7-2 TGTGCCAGCAGCTTGACAGTGGACCAAGAAGCTTTCTTT CASSLTVDQEAFF
TRBJ2-1 TRBD2 few TRBV14 TGTGCCAGCAGCCTAGCGGGGGGTTTTGAGCAGTTCTTC CASSLAGGFEQFF
TRBJ2-3 . . TRBV14 TGTGCCAGCAGCCAAGAGTTTGCGGGGGCTAGCACAGATACGCAGTATTTT CASSQEFAGASTDTQYF
TRBJ2-2 . . TRBV10-3 TGTGCCATCAGCCTAGACTTAAACACCGGGGAGCTGTTTTTT CAISLDLNTGELFF
TRBJ1-2 . few TRBV7-9 TGTGCCACGAATCCGGGACTTTCCCCGGGGACCTTC CATNPGLSPGTF
TRBJ2-3 . . TRBV2 TGTGCCTGCGAGGGAGATACGCAGTATTTT CACEGDTQYF
TRBJ1-2 TRBD1 few TRBV4-1 TGCGCCAGCAGCCAAGCTGGGACAGGGGGCGCGGATGGCTACACCTTC CASSQAGTGGADGYTF
TRBJ2-4 . . TRBV4-1 TGCGCCAGCAGCCAAGAGACAGGCTCTTACGAAAACATTCAGTACTTC CASSQETGSYENIQYF
TRBJ2-2 TRBD2 . TRBV7-7 TGTGCTAGCAGCTTAGGGGCTAGCGGAATTTCGAACACCGGGGAGCTGTTTTTT CASSLGASGISNTGELFF
TRBJ1-4 . many TRBV6-6 TGTGCCAGCAGCCTGGGGGGCGGTGGGCCTGAAAAACTGTTTTTT CASSLGGGGPEKLFF
TRBJ1-3 TRBD1 . TRBV7-8 TGTGCCAGCAGCTTAGTCAGGGGGACATGCTCTGGAAACACCATATATTTT CASSLVRGTCSGNTIYF
TRBJ2-3 TRBD2 many TRBV7-2 TGTGCCAGCAGCCCAACTAGCGGGGCGGCAGATACGCAGTATTTT CASSPTSGAADTQYF
TRBJ1-1 . . TRBV7-2 TGTGCCAGCAGCTTAGGGCGGCGACTTATTGAAGCTTTCTTT CASSLGRRLIEAFF
TRBJ2-1 . many TRBV19 TGTGCCAGTAGTATAAGAGAGGGAGCGGGCAATGAGCAGTTCTTC CASSIREGAGNEQFF
TRBJ2-3 . . TRBV19 TGTGCCAGTAGTCTCGGGATTCGCCACGCAGATACGCAGTATTTT CASSLGIRHADTQYF
TRBJ2-1 . once TRBV27 TGTGCCAGCAGTCCTTCATCCGGGGTATACTACAATGAGCAGTTCTTC CASSPSSGVYYNEQFF
TRBJ2-1 . . TRBV14 TGTGCCAGCAGCCAATGGCGGCATACCTACAATGAGCAGTTCTTC CASSQWRHTYNEQFF
TRBJ2-7 . . TRBV11-2 TGTGCCAGCAGCCCCCCTTCCGGACCCTACGAGCAGTACTTC CASSPPSGPYEQYF
TRBJ1-1 . few TRBV7-6 TGTGCCAGCAGCTTAGGTACGGGGGATGGCACTGAAGCTTTCTTT CASSLGTGDGTEAFF
TRBJ2-1 TRBD2 few TRBV28 TGTGCCAGCATTGGGGGGAGCGGGGGGGCAGACAATGAGCAGTTCTTC CASIGGSGGADNEQFF
TRBJ1-4 TRBD1 . TRBV6-1 TGTGCCAGCAGTGAGCCGGGACAGGGGTTCCAAAAACTGTTTTTT CASSEPGQGFQKLFF
TRBJ1-1 TRBD1 . TRBV20-1 TGCAGTGCTAGAAGGGGACAGCTTTTTTACACTGAAGCTTTCTTT CSARRGQLFYTEAFF
TRBJ1-1 . few TRBV4-1 TGCGCCAGCAGTGTAGGGAACACGAACACTGAAGCTTTCTTT CASSVGNTNTEAFF
TRBJ2-3 . . TRBV29-1 TGCAGCGCCGTCGGGGGCAGGGTCGCAGATACGCAGTATTTT CSAVGGRVADTQYF
TRBJ1-1 . . TRBV7-9 TGTGCCAGCAGCTTCGTAGGCAGGGGACACACTGAAGCTTTCTTT CASSFVGRGHTEAFF
TRBJ1-4 . once TRBV27 TGTGCCAGCAGTTGGCGAGACAGCCTTAATGAAAAACTGTTTTTT CASSWRDSLNEKLFF
TRBJ2-2 . few TRBV7-6 TGTGCCAGCAGCTTTGCGGGGGCTGGCACCGGGGAGCTGTTTTTT CASSFAGAGTGELFF
TRBJ2-3 . . TRBV4-1 TGCGCCAGCAGCCAAGCCGGGGTTTACACAGATACGCAGTATTTT CASSQAGVYTDTQYF
TRBJ2-7 . . TRBV6-6 TGTGCCAGCAGTCTTTGGGTAGCGCAGACCTACGAGCAGTACTTC CASSLWVAQTYEQYF
TRBJ1-4 . . TRBV14 TGTGCCAGCAGCCTCCCGCACGAAAAACTGTTTTTT CASSLPHEKLFF
TRBJ1-2 . few TRBV25-1 TGTGCCACCAGAAGGGGAGATGTATATGGCTACACCTTC CATRRGDVYGYTF
TRBJ1-1 . . TRBV4-1 TGCGCCAGCTCCCAAGGATGGGGCGGGGGGAACACTGAAGCTTTCTTT CASSQGWGGGNTEAFF
TRBJ2-1 TRBD2 . TRBV6-1 TGTGCCAGCACTTCTCCGACTAGCGGGGGTGGTTACAATGAGCAGTTCTTC CASTSPTSGGGYNEQFF
TRBJ2-1 TRBD2 few TRBV7-6 TGTGCCAGCAGCTTAAGGACTAGCGGGGGGGCAAGCCTTGAGCAGTTCTTC CASSLRTSGGASLEQFF
TRBJ2-7 . . TRBV12-3/TRBV12-4 TGTGCCAGCAGCCTAGGGTCGTCATACGAGCATTACTTC CASSLGSSYEHYF
TRBJ1-5 . . TRBV10-3 TGTGCCATCAGTGAGGGACCCAGGGGAGATCAGCCCCAGCATTTT CAISEGPRGDQPQHF
TRBJ2-1 TRBD2 . TRBV9 TGTGCCAGCAGCGTAGTTGCGGGGGGGATTGGCAATGAGCAGTTCTTC CASSVVAGGIGNEQFF
TRBJ2-1 . few TRBV11-2 TGTGCCAGCAGCTTAAACCCATCCCGAGGCCCCTACAATGAGCAGTTCTTC CASSLNPSRGPYNEQFF
TRBJ2-2 . . TRBV19 TGTGCCAGTAGTATAAACAGTATCACCGGGGAGCTGTTTTTT CASSINSITGELFF
TRBJ2-2 TRBD2 few TRBV20-1 TGCAGTGCTCCTCACCCGTCTTTACTAGCGACCGGGGAGCTGTTTTTT CSAPHPSLLATGELFF
TRBJ2-5 . . TRBV19 TGTGCCAGTAGCCCAAGGATAGGGCTCAAAGAGACCCAGTACTTC CASSPRIGLKETQYF
TRBJ2-3 . few TRBV28 TGTGCCAGCAGTTTCCCAGCAGATACGCAGTATTTT CASSFPADTQYF
TRBJ1-3 . many TRBV12-3/TRBV12-4 TGTGCCAGCAGTTCCTTACAAGGAAACACCATATATTTT CASSSLQGNTIYF
TRBJ1-5 . . TRBV12-5 TGTGCTAGTGGCTCAGGGTCCCGGCCCCAGCATTTT CASGSGSRPQHF
TRBJ1-2 TRBD1 many TRBV7-8 TGTGCCAGCAGCCCCGGGACAGGGGATCGTGGCTACACCTTC CASSPGTGDRGYTF
TRBJ2-7 TRBD1 few TRBV6-1 TGTGCCAGCATAGGTTACAATTTGGGGACAGGGGTCTACGAGCAGTACTTC CASIGYNLGTGVYEQYF
TRBJ1-2 . few TRBV12-5 TGTGCTAGTGGTTTGGTAGGTCCGTTGGGGGGCGCTGGCTATGGCTACACCTTC CASGLVGPLGGAGYGYTF
TRBJ1-2 TRBD1 . TRBV2 TGTGCCAGCAGGGCCGGGACAGGGGGCCCCGCTAACTATGGCTACACCTTC CASRAGTGGPANYGYTF
TRBJ2-4 . . TRBV5-6 TGTGCCAGCAGCCTCCCACGAGCCAAAAACATTCAGTACTTC CASSLPRAKNIQYF
TRBJ2-2 . . TRBV9 TGTGCCAGCAGCGTAGAAGGGGTAGGGGAGCTGTTTTTT CASSVEGVGELFF
TRBJ1-6 . . TRBV20-1 TGCAGTGCTAGTCAAGACAGGCTGAATTCACCCCTCCACTTT CSASQDRLNSPLHF
TRBJ2-2 . few TRBV7-3 TGTGCCAGCAGCTTAAACCCCGGACTGTCCGGGGAGCTGTTTTTT CASSLNPGLSGELFF